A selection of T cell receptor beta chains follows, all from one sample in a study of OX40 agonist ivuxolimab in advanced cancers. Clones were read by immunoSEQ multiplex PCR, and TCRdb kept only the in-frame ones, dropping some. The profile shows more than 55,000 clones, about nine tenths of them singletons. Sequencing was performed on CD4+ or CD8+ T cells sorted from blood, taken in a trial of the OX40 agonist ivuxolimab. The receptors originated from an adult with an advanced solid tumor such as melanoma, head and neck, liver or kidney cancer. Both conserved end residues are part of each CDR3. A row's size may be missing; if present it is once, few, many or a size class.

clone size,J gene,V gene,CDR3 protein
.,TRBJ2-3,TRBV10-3,CAISDGGTGDTQYF
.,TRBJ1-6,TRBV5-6,CASSGLQGTDSPLHF
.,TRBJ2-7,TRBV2,CASSTTNSYEQYF
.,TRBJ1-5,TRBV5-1,CASSLVGGGQPQHF
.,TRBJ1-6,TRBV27,CASSLSPGQSNSPLHF
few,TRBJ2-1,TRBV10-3,CAINSGSSYNEQFF
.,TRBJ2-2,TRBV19,CASRTGGTQKAGELFF
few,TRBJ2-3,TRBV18,CASSNGLAGGTDTQYF
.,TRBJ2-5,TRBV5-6,CASSLPQGARQETQYF
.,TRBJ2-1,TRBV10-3,CAISGGTEYNEQFF
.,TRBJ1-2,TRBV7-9,CASSLTGKGDYGYTF
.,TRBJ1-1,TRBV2,CASKVEGTTEAFF
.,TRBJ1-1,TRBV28,CASSWHGGSNTEAFF
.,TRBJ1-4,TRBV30,CASDLGTTNEKLFF
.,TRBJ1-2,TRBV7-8,CASSLRLDRGWDGYTF
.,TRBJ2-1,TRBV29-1,CSVESPSSYNEQFF
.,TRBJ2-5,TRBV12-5,CASAVGVGGLQETQYF
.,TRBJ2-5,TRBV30,CAWSLAARETQYF
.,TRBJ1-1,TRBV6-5,CASSASGPSTEAFF
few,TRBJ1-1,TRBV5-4,CASSLGTANTEAFF
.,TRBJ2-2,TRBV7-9,CASSLSRGELFF
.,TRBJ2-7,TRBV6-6,CASSYGTGSSYEQYF
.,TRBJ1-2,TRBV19,CASSERGVANYGYTF
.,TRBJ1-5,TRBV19,CASSFGQDNQPQHF
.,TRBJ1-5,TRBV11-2,CASSLGGSSQPQHF
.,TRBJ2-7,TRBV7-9,CASSHSGGRALEQYF
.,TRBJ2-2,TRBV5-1,CASSLERGAGPSNTGELFF
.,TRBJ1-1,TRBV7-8,CASSLAARANTEAFF
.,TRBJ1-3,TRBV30,CAWSAYSGNTIYF
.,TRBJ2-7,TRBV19,CARNPTSTHEQYF
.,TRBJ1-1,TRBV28,CASTLPTGMNTEAFF
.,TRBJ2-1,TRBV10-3,CAISVLETYNEQFF
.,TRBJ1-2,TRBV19,CASQDRDYGYTF
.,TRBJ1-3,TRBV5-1,CASSLGTSGNTIYF
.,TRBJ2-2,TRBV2,CASSYNSGSVAGELFF
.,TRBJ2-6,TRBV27,CASFASGANVLTF
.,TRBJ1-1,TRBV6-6,CASSYPGHMNTEAFF
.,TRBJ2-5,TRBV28,CASSGTTGFGAQYF
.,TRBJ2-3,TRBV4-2,CASSQDLLAESTDTQYF
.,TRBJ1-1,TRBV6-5,CASKIRDTEAFF
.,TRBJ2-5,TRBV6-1,CASRKQGGETQYF
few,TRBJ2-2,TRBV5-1,CASSSGSGNTGELFF
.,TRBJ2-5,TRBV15,CATSIRHQETQYF
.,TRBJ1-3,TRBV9,CASSVGPEGNTIYF
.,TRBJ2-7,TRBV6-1,CASSRDRDDYEQYF
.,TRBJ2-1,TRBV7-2,CASSWPHLPEQFF
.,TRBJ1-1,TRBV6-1,CASTLGQGGGTEAFF
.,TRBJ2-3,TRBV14,CASSQVIAGTQYF
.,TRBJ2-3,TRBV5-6,CASSPPYGTDTQYF
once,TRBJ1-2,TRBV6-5,CASSYDGTYGYTF
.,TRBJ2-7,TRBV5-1,CASSLGGGGEQYF
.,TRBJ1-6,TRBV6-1,CASSEAGQGRYSPLHF
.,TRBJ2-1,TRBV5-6,CASSSLTSSNEQFF
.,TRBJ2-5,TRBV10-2,CASSEDRGGTQYF
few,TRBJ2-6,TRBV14,CASSLQFSGANVLTF
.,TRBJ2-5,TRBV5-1,CASSTGPGQGAETQYF
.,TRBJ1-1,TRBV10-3,CAARTLGDDEAFF